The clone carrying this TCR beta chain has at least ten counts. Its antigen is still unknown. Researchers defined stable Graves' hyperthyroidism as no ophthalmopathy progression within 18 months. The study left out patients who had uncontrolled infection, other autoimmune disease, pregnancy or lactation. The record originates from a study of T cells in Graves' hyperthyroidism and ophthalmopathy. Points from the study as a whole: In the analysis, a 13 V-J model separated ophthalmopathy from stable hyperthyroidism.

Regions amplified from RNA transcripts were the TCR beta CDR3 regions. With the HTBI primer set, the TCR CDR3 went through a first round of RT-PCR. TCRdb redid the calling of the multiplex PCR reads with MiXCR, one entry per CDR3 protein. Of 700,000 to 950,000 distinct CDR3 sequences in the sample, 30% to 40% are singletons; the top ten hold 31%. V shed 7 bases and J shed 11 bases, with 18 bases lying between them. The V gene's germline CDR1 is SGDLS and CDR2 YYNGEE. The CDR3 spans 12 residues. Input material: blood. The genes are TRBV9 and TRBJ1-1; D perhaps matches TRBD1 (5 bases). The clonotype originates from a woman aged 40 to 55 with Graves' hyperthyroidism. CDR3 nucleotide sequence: TGTGCCAGCTCCTCTGGGGCGGGTCGGGCTTTCTTT. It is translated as CASSSGAGRAFF.